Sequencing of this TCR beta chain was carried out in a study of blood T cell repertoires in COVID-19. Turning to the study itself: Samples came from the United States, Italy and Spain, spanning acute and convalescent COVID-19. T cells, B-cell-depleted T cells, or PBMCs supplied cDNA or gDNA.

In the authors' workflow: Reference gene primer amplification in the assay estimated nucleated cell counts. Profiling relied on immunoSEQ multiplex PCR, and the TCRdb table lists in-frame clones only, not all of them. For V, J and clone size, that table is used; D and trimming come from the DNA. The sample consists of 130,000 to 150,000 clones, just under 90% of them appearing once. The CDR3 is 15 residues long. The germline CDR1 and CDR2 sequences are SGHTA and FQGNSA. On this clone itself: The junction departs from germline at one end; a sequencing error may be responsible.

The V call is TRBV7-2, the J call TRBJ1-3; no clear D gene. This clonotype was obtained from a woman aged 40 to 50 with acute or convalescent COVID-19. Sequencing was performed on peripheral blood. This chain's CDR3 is CASSSTSRTGNTIYF. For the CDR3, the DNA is TGTGCCAGCAGCTCAACTAGCAGGACTGGTAACACCATATATTTT.